Below, 17 T cell receptor beta chains from the same sample are listed, as sequenced in a study of T cell repertoires in cytomegalovirus infection. TCRdb ran MiXCR on the reads and lists one entry per CDR3 protein. The table records roughly 760,000 distinct CDR3 sequences, 35% to 40% of them present only once. Sequencing was performed on PBMCs. These receptors were taken from a human donor in good health (CMV status not recorded). Some clones in this sample may be carry-over from other donors' samples.

This clonotype was observed a handful of times. The gene calls are TRBV6-5 and TRBJ2-1; TRBD1 or TRBD2 may be the D gene (6 bases each). Germline V gives CDR1 MNHEY, CDR2 SVGAGI. V lost 7 bases and J 8 bases, leaving 21 bases between the germline ends. The CDR3 has 15 amino acids. The CDR3 is CASKEGGRGYHEQFF. The CDR3 DNA is TGTGCCAGCAAAGAGGGGGGCCGGGGATATCATGAGCAGTTCTTC.

This chain joins TRBV7-3 and TRBJ2-3; a weak D match, TRBD1 (6 bases). Trimming removed 1 base from V and 5 bases from J, with 13 bases in between. This CDR3 has 15 residues. CDR1 is SGHTA and CDR2 is FQGTGA in the germline V gene. The CDR3 loop reads CASSLIGGMRDTQYF. The CDR3 DNA reads TGTGCCAGCAGCTTAATTGGGGGCATGAGAGATACGCAGTATTTT.

The chain carries TRBV6-6 and TRBJ1-3; a weak D match, TRBD1 (5 bases). Looked up from germline, CDR1 is MNHNY and CDR2 is SVGAGI (reference sequence). V gave up 0 bases and J gave up 6 bases, with 15 bases separating them. The CDR3 has 16 amino acids. This CDR3 is CASSYSSDSGANTIYF. The CDR3 DNA is TGTGCCAGCAGTTACTCGTCCGATAGCGGGGCAAACACCATATATTTT.

This clonotype was seen repeatedly, ten times or more. J is TRBJ2-1 and V is TRBV11-2, with D possibly being TRBD2 (6 bases). Trimming removed 5 bases at V and 10 bases at J, with 18 bases between. Germline V gene lookup returns CDR1 SGHAT and CDR2 FQNNGV. This CDR3 has 14 residues. The CDR3 nucleotides are TGTGCCAGCAGCGTCGGACTTCTGCGGGGCGAGCAGTTCTTC. As protein: CASSVGLLRGEQFF. Supplemented by reference TRBV11-2 and TRBJ2-1, the full variable domain reads EAGVAQSPRYKIIEKRQSVAFWCNPISGHATLYWYQQILGQGPKLLIQFQNNGVVDDSQLPKDRFSAERLKGVDSTLKIQPAKLEDSAVYLCASSVGLLRGEQFFGPGTRLTVL.

This clonotype was detected only once. CDR3: CASSVRTGGANVLTF. CDR3 DNA sequence: TGCGCCAGCAGCGTTCGGACAGGGGGGGCCAACGTCCTGACTTTC. This sequence joins TRBV5-1 and TRBJ2-6, with 8 bases aligning to TRBD1. CDR1 and CDR2 (germline): SGHRS, YFSETQ. The J segment lost 4 bases and the V segment lost 4 bases, leaving 4 bases of the junction unmatched. The CDR3 is 15 residues long.

The rearrangement links TRBV7-6 to TRBJ2-1; 8 bases fit TRBD1. CDR1 is SGHVS and CDR2 is FNYEAQ in the germline V gene. The CDR3 sequence is 20 residues long. J was trimmed by 5 bases and V by 4 bases; bases with no gene match: 22. CDR3 sequence reads: CASSSNRGIGLETLNNEQFF. The CDR3 nucleotides are TGTGCCAGCAGCTCTAACAGGGGGATCGGGCTAGAGACCCTAAACAATGAGCAGTTCTTC.

This clonotype was seen a handful of times. In nucleotides, the CDR3 is TGTGCCAGCAGCGTATGTAGACAGGGGGGACTTCAGCCCCAGCATTTT. It specifies CASSVCRQGGLQPQHF. This chain connects TRBV6-4 to TRBJ1-5; TRBD1 matches 9 bases. Germline lookup yields CDR1 MRHNA and CDR2 SNTAGT. The CDR3 runs to 16 residues. After removal of 6 bases from V and 6 bases from J, the junction contained 12 bases not matched to a gene.

In its sample, this clonotype was seen once. The chain links TRBV10-2 to TRBJ2-4, with D tentatively TRBD1 (6 bases). This CDR3 is 14 amino acids long. Deletions cut 6 bases from V and 0 bases from J, with 9 bases between. Per the germline V gene, CDR1 is WSHSY and CDR2 is SAAADI. The DNA for the CDR3 is TGCGCCAGCAGGGCAGGGGTAGCCAAAAACATTCAGTACTTC. This encodes CASRAGVAKNIQYF.

This rearrangement joins TRBV6-5 to TRBJ2-7; unclear D gene. CDR3 length equals 12 residues. Trimming removed 4 bases from V and 7 bases from J, with 11 bases in between. Germline lookup yields CDR1 MNHEY and CDR2 SVGAGI. CDR3 coding DNA: TGTGCCAGCAGTTCTTGGCTTGGGGAGCAGTACTTC. This sequence encodes CASSSWLGEQYF.

The chain recombines TRBV19 with TRBJ2-7, with 12 bases lining up with TRBD1. V lost 4 bases, J lost 9 bases, and 13 bases stayed unmatched. CDR3 size: 16 residues. Germline V gives CDR1 LNHDA, CDR2 SQIVND (reference sequence). The CDR3 region is CASSTSGTGGGRWQYF. The CDR3 nucleotides are TGTGCCAGTAGTACCTCCGGGACAGGGGGCGGAAGGTGGCAGTACTTC.

The chain uses TRBV12-3 or TRBV12-4 and TRBJ1-2; D unresolved. Trimming cost V 6 bases and J 4 bases, with 18 bases left between them. The CDR3 is made up of 15 amino acids. CDR3 protein: CASRPGSSESYGYTF. The CDR3, as DNA: TGTGCCAGCAGGCCCGGGTCGTCCGAGTCCTATGGCTACACCTTC.

This chain joins TRBV2 and TRBJ2-2; 8 bases align to TRBD2. The CDR3 runs to 15 residues. Looked up from germline, CDR1 is SNHLY and CDR2 is FYNNEI. With V trimmed by 4 bases and J by 5 bases, 6 bases remained unmatched. CDR3 nucleotides: TGTGCCAGCAGTGTTCAGGGACTAGGGACCGGGGAGCTGTTTTTT. This gives the protein CASSVQGLGTGELFF.

For this clonotype: Since a much larger clone is just one base distant, this may be a read error. The CDR3 nucleotides are TGTGCCATCAGTGCGTCGAGTGGGAGGCGGTACGAGCAGTACTTC. Translating it yields CAISASSGRRYEQYF. J is TRBJ2-7 and V is TRBV10-3, with D possibly matching TRBD2 (6 bases). Per germline, CDR1 ENHRY and CDR2 SYGVKD. V was pared by 4 bases and J by 4 bases, with 17 bases between. This CDR3 spans 15 amino acids.

The rearrangement uses TRBV19 and TRBJ1-1; no clear D. The germline V and J ends were trimmed by 4 bases and 5 bases, with 11 bases remaining between them. Germline V gene sequence: CDR1 LNHDA, CDR2 SQIVND (reference sequence). This CDR3 is built from 13 residues. The CDR3 DNA reads TGTGCCAGTAGTAGCCCAGGATTAACTGAAGCTTTCTTT. Its protein is CASSSPGLTEAFF.

The chain joins TRBV20-1 to TRBJ2-6; D remains unclear. The V and J ends lost 4 bases and 3 bases respectively, with 10 bases between them. The CDR3 has 14 amino acids. Germline-derived CDR1 and CDR2 are DFQATT and SNEGSKA (reference sequence). The CDR3 DNA follows: TGCAGTGCTACCCCCCCCCTTGGGGCCAACGTCCTGACTTTC. Residues: CSATPPLGANVLTF.

This clonotype is a singleton in its sample. Without the conserved terminal phenylalanine or tryptophan, this CDR3 likely stems from a read error. The limits of the CDR3 on the DNA are not certain, so only TCRdb's listed CDR3 is given. The V call is TRBV26, the J call TRBJ2-7; the D segment call TRBD1 is taken from the table without a DNA check. TRBV26 is a pseudogene locus. The CDR3 region is 15 residues in length, termini included. The CDR3 protein is CASSSPPTGGYEQYL.

V gene TRBV6-1 combines with J gene TRBJ1-1; TRBD1 aligns across 7 bases. Per the germline V gene, CDR1 is MNHNS and CDR2 is SASEGT. Unmatched junction bases numbered 6, after V lost 2 bases and J lost 3 bases. The CDR3 covers 15 residues. The CDR3 DNA is TGTGCCAGCAGTGAACCCCCAGGGGGGTACACTGAAGCTTTCTTT. Translating it yields CASSEPPGGYTEAFF.